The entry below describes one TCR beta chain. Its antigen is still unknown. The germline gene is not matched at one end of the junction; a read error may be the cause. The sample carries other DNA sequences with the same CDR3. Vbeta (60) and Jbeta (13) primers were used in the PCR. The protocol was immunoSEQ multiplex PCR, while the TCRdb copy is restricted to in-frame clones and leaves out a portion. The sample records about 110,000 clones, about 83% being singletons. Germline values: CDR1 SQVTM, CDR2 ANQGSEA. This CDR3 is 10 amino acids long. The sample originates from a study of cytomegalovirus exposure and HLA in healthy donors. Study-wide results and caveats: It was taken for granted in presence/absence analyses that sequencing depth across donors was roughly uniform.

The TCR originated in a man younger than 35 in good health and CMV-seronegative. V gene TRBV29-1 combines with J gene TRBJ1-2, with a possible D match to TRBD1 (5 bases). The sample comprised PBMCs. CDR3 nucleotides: TGCAGCGTTGTGCAGGGAGGCTACACTTTC. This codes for CSVVQGGYTF.